This TCR beta chain was retrieved from a study of sequential checkpoint blockade in melanoma. Turning to the study itself: Arm A got nivolumab then ipilimumab; arm B the reverse, 1:1.

Treatment given: randomized to nivolumab then ipilimumab (arm A) or the reverse (arm B). DNA-damaging chemotherapy had not been given to any patient beforehand. Sorted cells were live CD3+CD8+, lacking CD19 and CD56, from PBMCs. The germline V and J ends were trimmed by 5 bases and 3 bases, with 20 bases remaining between them. The CDR3 contains 16 residues. Looked up from germline, CDR1 is SEHNR and CDR2 is FQNEAQ (reference sequence). Profiled with immunoSEQ multiplex PCR; TCRdb holds only in-frame clones, not every one. The sample holds 15,000 to 20,000 clones, over 70% seen once. The sample consisted of CD8+ T cells sorted from blood (inferred from file names), taken from a patient given nivolumab and ipilimumab in sequence. The source of this sequence is a human donor with melanoma. The V and J genes are TRBV7-9 and TRBJ2-7; tentatively, D is TRBD1 (5 bases). In DNA, the CDR3 is TGTGCCAGCAGCCCCGACAGCCCCACCACAAACTACGAGCAGTACTTC. Its protein is CASSPDSPTTNYEQYF.